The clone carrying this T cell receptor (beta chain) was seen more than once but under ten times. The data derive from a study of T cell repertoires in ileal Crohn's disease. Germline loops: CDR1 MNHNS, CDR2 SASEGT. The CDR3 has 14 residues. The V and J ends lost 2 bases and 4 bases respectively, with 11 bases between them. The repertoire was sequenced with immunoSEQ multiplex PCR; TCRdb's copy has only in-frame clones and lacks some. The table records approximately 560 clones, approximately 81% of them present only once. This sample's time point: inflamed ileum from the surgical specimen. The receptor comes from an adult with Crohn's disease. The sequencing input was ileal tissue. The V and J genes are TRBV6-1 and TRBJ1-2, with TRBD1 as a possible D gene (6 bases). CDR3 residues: CASSESQGPYGYTF. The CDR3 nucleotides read TGTGCCAGCAGTGAATCCCAGGGGCCCTATGGCTACACCTTC.